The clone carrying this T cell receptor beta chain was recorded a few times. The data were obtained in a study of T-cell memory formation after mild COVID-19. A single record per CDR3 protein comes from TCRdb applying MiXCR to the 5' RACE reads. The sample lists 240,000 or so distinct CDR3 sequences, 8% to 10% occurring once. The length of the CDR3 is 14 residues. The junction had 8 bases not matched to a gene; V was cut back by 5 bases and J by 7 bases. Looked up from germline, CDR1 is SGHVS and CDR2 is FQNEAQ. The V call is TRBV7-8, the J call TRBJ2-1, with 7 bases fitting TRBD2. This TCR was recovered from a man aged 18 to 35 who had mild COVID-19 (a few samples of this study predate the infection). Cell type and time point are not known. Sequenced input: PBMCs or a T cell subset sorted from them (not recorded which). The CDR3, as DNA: TGTGCCAGCAGCCCCTTATGGGGGGGAAATGAGCAGTTCTTC. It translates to CASSPLWGGNEQFF.